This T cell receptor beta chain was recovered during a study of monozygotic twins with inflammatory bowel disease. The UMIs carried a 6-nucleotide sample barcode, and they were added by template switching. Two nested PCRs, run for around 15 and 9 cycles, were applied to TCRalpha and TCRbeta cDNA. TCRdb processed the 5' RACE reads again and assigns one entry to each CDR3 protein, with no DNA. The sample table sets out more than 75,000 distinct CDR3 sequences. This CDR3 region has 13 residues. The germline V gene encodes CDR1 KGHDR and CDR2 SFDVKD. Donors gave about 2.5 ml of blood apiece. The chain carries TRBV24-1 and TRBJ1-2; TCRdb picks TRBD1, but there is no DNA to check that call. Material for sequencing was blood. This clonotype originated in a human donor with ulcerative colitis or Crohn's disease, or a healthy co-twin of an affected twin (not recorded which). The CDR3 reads CATSGARGYGYTF.